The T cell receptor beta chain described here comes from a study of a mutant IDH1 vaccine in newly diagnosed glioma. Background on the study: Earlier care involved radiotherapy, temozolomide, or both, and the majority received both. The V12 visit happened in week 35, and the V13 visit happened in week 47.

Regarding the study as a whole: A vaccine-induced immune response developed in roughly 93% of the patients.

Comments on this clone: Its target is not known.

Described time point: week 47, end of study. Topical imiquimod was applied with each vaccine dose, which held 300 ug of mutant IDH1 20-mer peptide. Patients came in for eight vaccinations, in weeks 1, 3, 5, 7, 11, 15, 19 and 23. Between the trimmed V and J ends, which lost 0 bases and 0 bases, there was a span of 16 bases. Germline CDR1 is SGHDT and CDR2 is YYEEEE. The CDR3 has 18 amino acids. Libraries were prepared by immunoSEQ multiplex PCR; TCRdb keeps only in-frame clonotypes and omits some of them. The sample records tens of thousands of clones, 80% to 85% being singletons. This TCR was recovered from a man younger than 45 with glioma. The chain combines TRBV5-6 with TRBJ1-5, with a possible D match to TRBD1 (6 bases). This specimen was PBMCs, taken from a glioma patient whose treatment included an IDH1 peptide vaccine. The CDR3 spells CASSLGTGYPDSNQPQHF. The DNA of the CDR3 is TGTGCCAGCAGCTTGGGCACAGGGTATCCGGATAGCAATCAGCCCCAGCATTTT.